One sample yielded the 17 T cell receptor beta chains listed below, sequenced in a study of T cells in Graves' hyperthyroidism and ophthalmopathy. It was RNA transcripts that yielded the amplified TCR beta CDR3 regions. The study used the HTBI primer set for a first-round RT-PCR of the TCR CDR3. TCRdb passed the multiplex PCR reads through MiXCR, listing each CDR3 protein once. The table has hundreds of thousands of distinct CDR3 sequences, about two fifths seen once. Sequencing was done on a sample of blood. These receptors all come from a man younger than 30 with Graves' hyperthyroidism.

In this sample, this clonotype turned up a few times. The V and J genes are TRBV10-3 and TRBJ2-2; D possibly matches TRBD1 or TRBD2 (6 bases each). This CDR3 spans 16 amino acids. Germline V gene sequence: CDR1 ENHRY, CDR2 SYGVKD. The V end lost 8 bases, the J end lost 0 bases, and 16 bases lay between the germline ends. For the CDR3, the DNA is TGTGCCATCCGGAGGGACATAAACGCGAACACCGGGGAGCTGTTTTTT. This gives the protein CAIRRDINANTGELFF.

The V call is TRBV30, the J call TRBJ1-3; the D is unclear. V was clipped by 4 bases and J by 2 bases, with 3 bases between them. The germline CDR1 and CDR2 sequences are GTSNPN and SVGIG (reference sequence). There are 11 residues in the CDR3. Here the CDR3 reads CAWNTGNTIYF. CDR3 nucleotides: TGTGCCTGGAATACTGGAAACACCATATATTTT.

The J gene is TRBJ1-6, the V gene TRBV19; TRBD1 is a possible D gene (5 bases). V was pared by 11 bases and J by 0 bases, with 14 bases between. This CDR3 spans 15 amino acids. Per germline, CDR1 LNHDA and CDR2 SQIVND (reference sequence). CDR3 bases: TGTGCCTCCAACGGGGGGAGCTCCTATAATTCACCCCTCCACTTT. Translated: CASNGGSSYNSPLHF.

Notes on this clonotype: The CDR3 does not close with the conserved phenylalanine or tryptophan, likely indicating a read error. The rearrangement links TRBV5-6 to TRBJ1-2; D call uncertain. The V gene's germline CDR1 is SGHDT and CDR2 YYEEEE. Trimming took 1 base from V and 4 from J, leaving 11 bases between them. The CDR3 length is 14 residues. CDR3 sequence (DNA): TGTGCCAGCAGCTTGCTTCGGCAACTCTATGGCTACACCCTC. This translates into CASSLLRQLYGYTL.

This chain joins TRBV7-9 and TRBJ2-5; D is unclear. The CDR3 is 14 amino acids. Deletions cut 6 bases from V and 5 bases from J, with 16 bases between. Germline V gene lookup returns CDR1 SEHNR and CDR2 FQNEAQ (reference sequence). In nucleotides, the CDR3 is TGTGCCAGCAGTCTCGCCAGAACCTTCGAGACCCAGTACTTC. Amino acids: CASSLARTFETQYF.

This clonotype was seen at least ten times. The chain carries TRBV20-1 and TRBJ1-2; 8 bases are shared with TRBD1. With V trimmed by 7 bases and J by 5 bases, 9 bases remained unmatched. The CDR3 spans 13 residues. The germline V gene has CDR1 DFQATT and CDR2 SNEGSKA (reference sequence). CDR3 sequence (DNA): TGCAGTGTGGGGCAGGGGGCAGGGTATGGCTACACCTTC. Amino acid sequence: CSVGQGAGYGYTF.

This clonotype has a handful of counts. The chain couples TRBV9 to TRBJ1-2, with 12 bases that match TRBD1. Germline CDR1 and CDR2: SGDLS and YYNGEE. V gave up 5 bases and J gave up 7 bases; unmatched junction bases: 6. CDR3 length: 14 amino acids. The chain's CDR3 is CASRGQGAVSGYTF. The DNA of the CDR3 is TGTGCCAGCAGGGGACAGGGGGCTGTTTCTGGCTACACCTTC.

This clonotype was found many times. The chain recombines TRBV7-9 with TRBJ1-1, with D unclear. The V gene lost 5 bases and the J gene lost 7 bases, with 8 bases spanning the gap. The length of the CDR3 is 11 residues. In germline, CDR1 is SEHNR, CDR2 FQNEAQ (reference sequence). The CDR3 coding sequence is TGTGCCAGCAGCCCGTCGAATGAAGCTTTCTTT. It encodes CASSPSNEAFF.

This clonotype was observed a handful of times. J is TRBJ2-5 and V is TRBV7-2, with 8 bases lining up with TRBD2. Germline CDR1 SGHTA, CDR2 FQGNSA. This CDR3 comprises 15 residues. Trimming cost V 1 base and J 3 bases; bases outside gene matches: 4. CDR3 amino acids: CASSLDRAGEETQYF. CDR3 coding DNA: TGTGCCAGCAGCTTAGACCGAGCGGGAGAAGAGACCCAGTACTTC.

In DNA, the CDR3 is TGTGCCAGCAGCCAAGCTTTTCGGACAGGTATGAACACTGAAGCTTTCTTT. It specifies CASSQAFRTGMNTEAFF. The V call is TRBV13, the J call TRBJ1-1; 7 nucleotides align to TRBD1. With V trimmed by 5 bases and J by 0 bases, 12 bases remained unmatched. The CDR3 spans 17 residues. Germline CDR1 reads PRHDT; CDR2 reads FYEKMQ (reference sequence).

The V call is TRBV12-3 or TRBV12-4, the J call TRBJ2-7; 7 nucleotides line up with TRBD2. J was trimmed by 1 base and V by 4 bases; bases with no gene match: 7. CDR3 length: 15 amino acids. The CDR3 reads CASSSGGPPSYEQYF. The CDR3 DNA reads TGTGCCAGCAGTTCGGGGGGACCACCTTCCTACGAGCAGTACTTC.

This clonotype was seen at least ten times. The genes are TRBV29-1 and TRBJ1-4; TRBD1 might be the D (6 bases). Looked up from germline, CDR1 is SQVTM and CDR2 is ANQGSEA. There are 15 residues in the CDR3. The V end was cut by 0 bases, the J end by 14 bases, with 22 bases between. This chain's CDR3 is CSVEEPDRHREGLFF. The CDR3 DNA sequence: TGCAGCGTTGAAGAACCCGACAGGCATCGGGAGGGGCTGTTTTTT.

The J gene is TRBJ2-6, the V gene TRBV7-8; 9 nucleotides match TRBD2. The germline V gene has CDR1 SGHVS and CDR2 FQNEAQ. V shed 2 bases and J 0 bases; nucleotides not matched to a gene: 5. This CDR3 has 18 residues. This CDR3 reads CASSLRIAGASGANVLTF. The CDR3 DNA is TGTGCCAGCAGCTTAAGGATAGCGGGGGCCTCTGGGGCCAACGTCCTGACTTTC.

Of note for this clonotype: A read error is possible here, since a much larger clone lies one base away. The chain joins TRBV7-9 to TRBJ1-4; D is unresolved. Germline assignment: CDR1 SEHNR and CDR2 FQNEAQ (reference sequence). Trimming cost V 4 bases and J 8 bases, with 11 bases left between them. The CDR3 consists of 13 residues. CDR3 residues: CASSSALEEKLFF. As DNA, the CDR3 is TGTGCCAGCAGCTCGGCCCTGGAGGAAAAACTGTTTTTT.

The rearrangement joins TRBV6-5 to TRBJ1-4; D is undetermined. The ends were cut back, 5 bases at V and 2 bases at J, with 6 bases in the middle. This CDR3 comprises 13 residues. CDR1 is MNHEY and CDR2 is SVGAGI in the germline V gene. The CDR3 DNA sequence: TGTGCCAGCAGTGTGGTTACTAATGAAAAACTGTTTTTT. Its protein is CASSVVTNEKLFF.

As for this clonotype: At one of its ends the junction is not consistent with the germline gene, which may arise from a read error. The chain combines TRBV5-1 with TRBJ2-7; tentatively, D is TRBD2 (5 bases). The CDR3 sequence is 13 residues long. The germline CDR1 and CDR2 sequences are SGHRS and YFSETQ. Here the CDR3 reads CASSLGNTGELYF. As DNA, the CDR3 is TGCGCCAGCAGCTTGGGGAACACCGGGGAGCTGTACTTC.

The chain recombines TRBV25-1 with TRBJ1-2; 7 bases fit TRBD1. Germline-derived CDR1 and CDR2 are MGHDK and SYGVNS. Trimming removed 4 bases from V and 4 bases from J; junction bases left unmatched: 9. The length of the CDR3 is 15 residues. The CDR3 bases are TGTGCCAGCAGTGGGTCTGGGTCAGGGGGCTATGGCTACACCTTC. Protein sequence: CASSGSGSGGYGYTF.